This T cell receptor (beta chain) was identified in a study of T cells after yellow fever vaccination. This clonotype was counted a few times. MiXCR was run by TCRdb on the 5' RACE reads, yielding one entry per CDR3 protein. The sample comprises about 320,000 distinct CDR3 sequences, around 7% of which are singletons, and 15% to 20% rests with the top ten. Germline assignment: CDR1 ENHRY and CDR2 SYGVKD. The CDR3 covers 17 residues. Trimming shortened V by 2 bases and J by 4 bases, and 20 bases separated the two germline ends. This material consisted of PBMCs, taken around 45 days after the first yellow fever vaccination. The chain combines TRBV10-3 with TRBJ2-5; possibly TRBD1 for D (5 bases). The source of this sequence is a young man who received the YFV17D yellow fever vaccine. CDR3 DNA: TGTGCCATCAGTGAGATATCAAAACTCGACAGTGTAGAGACCCAGTACTTC. Residues: CAISEISKLDSVETQYF.